A single sample gave rise to the 32 T cell receptor beta chains below, sequenced in a study of blood T cell repertoires in COVID-19. TCRdb's table, derived via immunoSEQ multiplex PCR, lists solely in-frame clones and lacks some. The sample includes approximately 100,000 clones, around 75% of them seen just once. What was sequenced was peripheral blood. These receptors were collected from a human donor with acute or convalescent COVID-19. The donor label of this sample is uncertain.

This clone was seen only a few times. J is TRBJ1-1 and V is TRBV15, with a weak D call TRBD1 (5 bases). Trimming removed 2 bases at V and 11 bases at J, with 15 bases between. The V gene's germline CDR1 is LNHNV and CDR2 YYDKDF (reference sequence). The CDR3 runs 13 residues. The CDR3 reads CATSRKRQSAAFF. The CDR3 nucleotides read TGTGCCACCAGCAGAAAACGACAGTCGGCCGCTTTCTTT. Together with reference TRBV15 and TRBJ1-1, the CDR3 gives the full variable domain: DAMVIQNPRYQVTQFGKPVTLSCSQTLNHNVMYWYQQKSSQAPKLLFHYYDKDFNNEADTPDNFQSRRPNTSFCFLDIRSPGLGDTAMYLCATSRKRQSAAFFGQGTRLTVV.

This rearrangement joins TRBV5-6 to TRBJ1-2, with D uncertain. The CDR3 covers 14 residues. Per germline, CDR1 SGHDT and CDR2 YYEEEE. Trimming took off 1 base at V and 6 bases at J, with 13 bases between the two ends. The CDR3 DNA follows: TGTGCCAGCAGCTTGTGGTGGGGAGGGCATGGCTACACCTTC. As protein: CASSLWWGGHGYTF.

The chain employs TRBV3-1 (or the pseudogene TRBV3-2) and TRBJ1-2, with 8 bases fitting TRBD1. Germline CDR1 LGHDT, CDR2 YNNKEL (reference sequence). The trim removed 1 base at V and 7 bases at J, leaving 8 bases unmatched. The CDR3 contains 15 residues. CDR3 amino acids: CASSQGRDRPGGYTF. DNA of the CDR3: TGTGCCAGCAGCCAAGGCCGGGACAGGCCAGGTGGCTACACCTTC.

The CDR3 here is CASSYSQSRSPEAFF. The CDR3 DNA reads TGTGCCAGCAGTTACTCTCAGTCCCGTAGCCCTGAAGCTTTCTTT. This rearrangement joins TRBV6-6 to TRBJ1-1; D is unresolved. CDR1 and CDR2 (germline): MNHNY, SVGAGI (reference sequence). The CDR3 length is 15 residues. V lost 0 bases and J lost 6, with 14 bases in between.

The V gene is TRBV4-1, the J gene TRBJ1-1, with D perhaps matching TRBD1 (5 bases). The CDR3 extends over 14 amino acids. The V end was cut by 5 bases, the J end by 1 base, with 11 bases between. Germline V gene lookup returns CDR1 MGHRA and CDR2 YSYEKL. The CDR3 DNA reads TGCGCCAGCAGCGTCCCCGGGGGGAACACTGAAGCTTTCTTT. It yields the protein CASSVPGGNTEAFF.

The J gene is TRBJ1-2, the V gene TRBV19; perhaps TRBD1 as D (6 bases). This CDR3 contains 15 residues. Germline lookup yields CDR1 LNHDA and CDR2 SQIVND (reference sequence). The germline V and J ends were trimmed by 5 bases and 0 bases, with 13 bases remaining between them. Here the CDR3 DNA reads TGTGCCAGTAGTCCACGGGACACCTCTAACTATGGCTACACCTTC. Translated: CASSPRDTSNYGYTF. Looking up the rest from reference TRBV19 and TRBJ1-2 gives the full variable domain: DGGITQSPKYLFRKEGQNVTLSCEQNLNHDAMYWYRQDPGQGLRLIYYSQIVNDFQKGDIAEGYSVSREKKESFPLTVTSAQKNPTAFYLCASSPRDTSNYGYTFGSGTRLTVV.

This clone was seen a single time. The V and J genes are TRBV28 and TRBJ1-5, with no clear D. Deletions cut 6 bases from V and 0 bases from J, with 12 bases between. The CDR3 has 15 amino acids. Germline CDR1 MDHEN, CDR2 SYDVKM. The CDR3 bases are TGTGCCAGCAGCCCTGCACGGTATAGCAATCAGCCCCAGCATTTT. Translation: CASSPARYSNQPQHF.

The chain uses TRBV10-2 and TRBJ2-3; 12 bases fit TRBD2. The germline V gene has CDR1 WSHSY and CDR2 SAAADI. J gave up 4 bases and V 10 bases, and 9 bases lay outside the gene matches. The CDR3 has 15 amino acids. The DNA of the CDR3 is TGCGCCACCGTGACTAGCGGGGGCAGGGCAGATACGCAGTATTTT. Protein product: CATVTSGGRADTQYF.

The CDR3 reads CASRTGGALSYGYTF. CDR3 in DNA: TGTGCCAGCCGGACAGGGGGCGCCCTTAGCTATGGCTACACCTTC. The rearrangement links TRBV28 to TRBJ1-2; 11 nucleotides agree with TRBD1. CDR3 size: 15 residues. Trimming removed 8 bases from V and 4 bases from J; junction bases left unmatched: 9. Germline loops: CDR1 MDHEN, CDR2 SYDVKM.

The chain is built from TRBV5-4 and TRBJ2-4; 9 positions agree with TRBD2. V lost 0 bases, J lost 4 bases, and 5 bases stayed unmatched. The CDR3 has 16 amino acids. Per germline, CDR1 SGHNT and CDR2 YYREEE (reference sequence). CDR3 DNA: TGTGCCAGCAGCTTGGGGGTAGCGGGGGCGAAAAACATTCAGTACTTC. It yields the protein CASSLGVAGAKNIQYF.

This clone came up a few times. This chain links TRBV4-1 with TRBJ2-2; weak D call: TRBD2 (5 bases). CDR3 size: 16 residues. V was shortened by 3 bases and J by 0 bases, with 11 bases between the two germline ends. CDR1 is MGHRA, CDR2 YSYEKL, per germline. Here the CDR3 reads CASSHLPGTNTGELFF. The CDR3 bases are TGCGCCAGCAGCCATCTTCCCGGGACGAACACCGGGGAGCTGTTTTTT.

With respect to this clone: Mismatch with germline at one junction end may stem from a read error. This sequence joins TRBV5-6 and TRBJ2-4; TRBD1 might be the D (5 bases). This CDR3 region has 8 residues. The germline V gene has CDR1 SGHDT and CDR2 YYEEEE. CDR3 sequence (DNA): TGTGCCAGCAGCCCACCAGGGTTC. Protein product: CASSPPGF.

The V call is TRBV12-3 or TRBV12-4, the J call TRBJ1-6, with D possibly TRBD1 on 6 matching bases. There are 13 residues in the CDR3. Trimming shortened V by 4 bases and J by 10 bases, and 11 bases separated the two germline ends. The CDR3 protein is CASSWGRGSPLHF. In DNA form, the CDR3 reads TGTGCCAGCAGTTGGGGGCGTGGATCACCCCTCCACTTT.

V gene TRBV9 combines with J gene TRBJ2-3; D remains ambiguous. The germline CDR1 and CDR2 sequences are SGDLS and YYNGEE. CDR3 length: 13 amino acids. The V and J ends lost 3 bases and 2 bases respectively, with 7 bases between them. The chain's CDR3 is CASSALNTDTQYF. CDR3 nucleotides: TGTGCCAGCAGCGCCTTAAACACAGATACGCAGTATTTT.

The chain uses TRBV28 and TRBJ1-5; D remains ambiguous. V lost 7 bases and J 0 bases, leaving 13 bases between the germline ends. There are 15 residues in the CDR3. Germline CDR1 is MDHEN and CDR2 is SYDVKM. CDR3 nucleotides: TGTGCCAGCACGGAGGATTGGGATAGCAATCAGCCCCAGCATTTT. It encodes CASTEDWDSNQPQHF. The whole variable domain, filled in from reference TRBV28 and TRBJ1-5, reads DVKVTQSSRYLVKRTGEKVFLECVQDMDHENMFWYRQDPGLGLRLIYFSYDVKMKEKGDIPEGYSVSREKKERFSLILESASTNQTSMYLCASTEDWDSNQPQHFGDGTRLSIL.

This clone was observed a few times. V usage is TRBV6-5 and J usage is TRBJ1-4; no firm D call. CDR1 is MNHEY and CDR2 is SVGAGI in the germline V gene. Trimming took 10 bases from V and 5 from J, leaving 11 bases between them. The CDR3 has 12 residues. The CDR3, as DNA: TGTGCCACCGGGAGGATGAATGAAAAACTGTTTTTT. Amino acid sequence: CATGRMNEKLFF.

A few counts support this clone. The CDR3: CASSLVPKGGSPLHF. The CDR3, as DNA: TGCGCCAGCAGCTTGGTTCCCAAAGGGGGTTCACCCCTCCACTTT. This rearrangement joins TRBV5-1 to TRBJ1-6, with D tentatively TRBD1 (6 bases). Per the germline V gene, CDR1 is SGHRS and CDR2 is YFSETQ. Trimming cost V 0 bases and J 9 bases, with 13 bases left between them. The CDR3 runs 15 residues.

The rearrangement uses TRBV5-6 and TRBJ1-2; D remains unclear. V was shortened by 0 bases and J by 3 bases, with 6 bases between the two germline ends. Germline CDR1 SGHDT, CDR2 YYEEEE. The CDR3 spans 13 residues. The CDR3 region is CASSLDRDYGYTF. The DNA of the CDR3 is TGTGCCAGCAGCTTGGACAGAGACTATGGCTACACCTTC.

The chain couples TRBV27 to TRBJ1-2, with D maybe TRBD1 (6 bases). CDR3 length: 13 residues. CDR1 is MNHEY, CDR2 SMNVEV, per germline (reference sequence). The V end lost 6 bases, the J end lost 8 bases, and 16 bases lay between the germline ends. This CDR3 is CASSPQGWGGYTF. The DNA for the CDR3 is TGTGCCAGCAGCCCACAGGGTTGGGGAGGCTACACCTTC.

V gene TRBV28 combines with J gene TRBJ1-1, with D uncertain. CDR3 size: 19 residues. Trimming left V 5 bases short and J 1 base short, with 26 bases between. Per the germline V gene, CDR1 is MDHEN and CDR2 is SYDVKM. In nucleotides, the CDR3 is TGTGCCAGCAGTCCATACCCTCAATTCGCGAGCCCTAGGAACACTGAAGCTTTCTTT. It codes for CASSPYPQFASPRNTEAFF.

The chain has TRBV7-9 and TRBJ2-7; perhaps TRBD2 as D (5 bases). The V end was cut by 5 bases, the J end by 2 bases, with 16 bases between. The CDR3 covers 15 residues. Germline CDR1 and CDR2: SEHNR and FQNEAQ (reference sequence). The CDR3 spells CASSAGILGPYEQYF. Written as DNA, the CDR3 is TGTGCCAGCAGCGCCGGGATTCTAGGACCCTACGAGCAGTACTTC.

The J gene is TRBJ1-4, the V gene TRBV4-1, with D possibly TRBD1 on 5 matching bases. V dropped 0 bases and J dropped 7 bases, with 27 bases sitting between them. Germline V gives CDR1 MGHRA, CDR2 YSYEKL. CDR3 length: 20 amino acids. The CDR3 region has the DNA TGCGCCAGCAGCCAAGAGTGGGTTACGGGGGACCTATCCGCCGGTGAAAAACTGTTTTTT. Translating gives CASSQEWVTGDLSAGEKLFF.

The gene calls are TRBV4-1 and TRBJ2-2; TRBD1 matches at 7 bases. The V gene end was trimmed by 5 bases and the J gene end by 4 bases; junction bases not matched to a gene: 10. The CDR3 spans 16 residues. The germline V gene encodes CDR1 MGHRA and CDR2 YSYEKL. This CDR3 is CASSSLRQGGTGELFF. CDR3 coding DNA: TGCGCCAGCAGCTCCCTGAGACAGGGCGGCACCGGGGAGCTGTTTTTT.

The chain joins TRBV7-3 to TRBJ2-7, with 8 bases that match TRBD2. Per the germline V gene, CDR1 is SGHTA and CDR2 is FQGTGA. V shed 5 bases, J shed 5 bases, and the junction held 14 bases outside the gene matches. The CDR3 is 16 amino acids. The CDR3 nucleotides are TGTGCCAGCAGCCCCACGGCCGCGGGGGGTTTAAACGAGCAGTACTTC. Translated: CASSPTAAGGLNEQYF.

This chain links TRBV6-5 with TRBJ1-2; D remains ambiguous. CDR3 length: 12 amino acids. V lost 6 bases to trimming and J lost 6 bases, with 11 bases between them. Germline-derived CDR1 and CDR2 are MNHEY and SVGAGI. In DNA form, the CDR3 reads TGTGCCAGCAGATCCGGGCGGGATGGCTACACCTTC. It codes for CASRSGRDGYTF.

The V call is TRBV6-5, the J call TRBJ1-2, with TRBD1 matching over 7 bases. This CDR3 has 14 residues. Looked up from germline, CDR1 is MNHEY and CDR2 is SVGAGI. After removal of 5 bases from V and 6 bases from J, the junction contained 9 bases not matched to a gene. For the CDR3, the DNA is TGTGCCAGCAGTAGACCCGGGACAGCGGATGGCTACACCTTC. Its protein product is CASSRPGTADGYTF.

This chain links TRBV7-2 with TRBJ2-5, with 9 bases lining up with TRBD2. This CDR3 is 14 amino acids long. Germline CDR1 is SGHTA and CDR2 is FQGNSA. Unmatched junction bases numbered 2, after V lost 1 base and J lost 5 bases. The CDR3 DNA reads as TGTGCCAGCAGCTTAGGCGGGGGGGCGGAGACCCAGTACTTC. This sequence encodes CASSLGGGAETQYF.

The CDR3 bases are TGTGCCAGCATGAAACAGGGGGCGCGGAGCAATCAGCCCCAGCATTTT. It is translated as CASMKQGARSNQPQHF. The V and J genes are TRBV2 and TRBJ1-5; 9 bases align to TRBD1. From germline, CDR1 is SNHLY and CDR2 FYNNEI. The V gene end was trimmed by 7 bases and the J gene end by 1 base; junction bases not matched to a gene: 8. The CDR3 length is 16 residues.

In this sample, this clone turned up a few times. The chain recombines TRBV5-4 with TRBJ1-1, with D possibly matching TRBD1 (5 bases). CDR3 size: 14 residues. The germline gives CDR1 SGHNT, CDR2 YYREEE (reference sequence). The V gene lost 4 bases and the J gene lost 3 bases, with 13 bases spanning the gap. CDR3 sequence: CASSRGGTDTEAFF. The CDR3 DNA is TGTGCCAGCAGCCGGGGGGGGACGGACACTGAAGCTTTCTTT.

A note on this clone: Other DNA sequences from this sample encode an identical CDR3 as well. The genes are TRBV28 and TRBJ1-6; D is uncertain. V shed 7 bases and J shed 7 bases, with 8 bases lying between them. Germline V gene data show CDR1 as MDHEN and CDR2 as SYDVKM. This CDR3 has 12 amino acids. CDR3 DNA: TGTGCCAGCATCGGCGGGAATTCACCCCTCCACTTT. The encoded protein is CASIGGNSPLHF. Based on the CDR3 plus reference TRBV28 and TRBJ1-6, the full variable domain is DVKVTQSSRYLVKRTGEKVFLECVQDMDHENMFWYRQDPGLGLRLIYFSYDVKMKEKGDIPEGYSVSREKKERFSLILESASTNQTSMYLCASIGGNSPLHFGNGTRLTVT.

This clone occurred once. This chain links TRBV9 with TRBJ2-2, with 10 bases identical to TRBD2. CDR1 and CDR2 (germline): SGDLS, YYNGEE. This CDR3 is 14 amino acids long. J gave up 7 bases and V 0 bases, and 0 bases lay outside the gene matches. CDR3 DNA sequence: TGTGCCAGCAGCGTAGGGACTAGCGGCGGGGAGCTGTTTTTT. As protein: CASSVGTSGGELFF.

The chain carries TRBV19 and TRBJ1-4, with TRBD1 as a possible D gene (6 bases). From germline, CDR1 is LNHDA and CDR2 SQIVND (reference sequence). V lost 3 bases and J 2 bases, leaving 7 bases between the germline ends. The CDR3 totals 14 residues. The CDR3 spells CASSITGTNEKLFF. DNA of the CDR3: TGTGCCAGTAGTATCACAGGGACTAATGAAAAACTGTTTTTT.